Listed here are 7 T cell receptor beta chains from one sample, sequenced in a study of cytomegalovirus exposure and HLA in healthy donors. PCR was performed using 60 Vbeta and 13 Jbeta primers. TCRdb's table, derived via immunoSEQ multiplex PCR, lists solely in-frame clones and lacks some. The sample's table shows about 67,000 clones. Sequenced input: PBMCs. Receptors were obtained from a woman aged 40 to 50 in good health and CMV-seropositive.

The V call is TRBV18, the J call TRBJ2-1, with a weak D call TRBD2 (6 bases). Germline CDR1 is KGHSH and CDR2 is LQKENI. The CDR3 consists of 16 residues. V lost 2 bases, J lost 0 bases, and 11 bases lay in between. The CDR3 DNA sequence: TGTGCCAGCTCACCAATCCCTAGCGACTCCTACAATGAGCAGTTCTTC. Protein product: CASSPIPSDSYNEQFF. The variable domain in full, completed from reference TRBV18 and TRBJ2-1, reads NAGVMQNPRHLVRRRGQEARLRCSPMKGHSHVYWYRQLPEEGLKFMVYLQKENIIDESGMPKERFSAEFPKEGPSILRIQQVVRGDSAAYFCASSPIPSDSYNEQFFGPGTRLTVL.

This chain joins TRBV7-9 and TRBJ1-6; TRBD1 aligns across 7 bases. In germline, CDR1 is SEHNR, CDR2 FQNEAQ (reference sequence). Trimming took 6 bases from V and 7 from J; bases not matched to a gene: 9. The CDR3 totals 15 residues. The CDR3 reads CASSADRVRNSPLHF. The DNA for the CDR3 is TGTGCCAGCAGTGCCGACAGGGTACGGAATTCACCCCTCCACTTT. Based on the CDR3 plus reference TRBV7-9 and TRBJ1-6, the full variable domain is DTGVSQNPRHKITKRGQNVTFRCDPISEHNRLYWYRQTLGQGPEFLTYFQNEAQLEKSRLLSDRFSAERPKGSFSTLEIQRTEQGDSAMYLCASSADRVRNSPLHFGNGTRLTVT.

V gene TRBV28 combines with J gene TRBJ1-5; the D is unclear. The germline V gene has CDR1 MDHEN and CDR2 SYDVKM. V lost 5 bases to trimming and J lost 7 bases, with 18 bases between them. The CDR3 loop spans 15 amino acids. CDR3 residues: CASSPFWGEYQPQHF. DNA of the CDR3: TGTGCCAGCAGTCCTTTTTGGGGAGAATACCAGCCCCAGCATTTT.

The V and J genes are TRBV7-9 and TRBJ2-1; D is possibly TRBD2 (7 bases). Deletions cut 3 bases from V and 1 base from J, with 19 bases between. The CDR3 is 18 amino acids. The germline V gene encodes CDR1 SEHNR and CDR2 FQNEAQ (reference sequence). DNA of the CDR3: TGTGCCAGCAGCTTGCAGGGAGGGGCAGGGGTGTCCTACAATGAGCAGTTCTTC. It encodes CASSLQGGAGVSYNEQFF.

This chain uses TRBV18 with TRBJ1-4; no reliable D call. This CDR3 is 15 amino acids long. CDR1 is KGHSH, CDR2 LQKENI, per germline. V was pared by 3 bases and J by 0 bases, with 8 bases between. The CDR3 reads CASSPSVTTNEKLFF. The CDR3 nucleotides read TGTGCCAGCTCACCTTCGGTTACAACTAATGAAAAACTGTTTTTT. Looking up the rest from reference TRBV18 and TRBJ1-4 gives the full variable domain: NAGVMQNPRHLVRRRGQEARLRCSPMKGHSHVYWYRQLPEEGLKFMVYLQKENIIDESGMPKERFSAEFPKEGPSILRIQQVVRGDSAAYFCASSPSVTTNEKLFFGSGTQLSVL.

CDR3 region: CASSWLTGAYEQYF. In nucleotides, the CDR3 is TGTGCCAGCAGCTGGCTGACAGGCGCCTACGAGCAGTACTTC. The genes are TRBV28 and TRBJ2-7; D is perhaps TRBD1 (6 bases). Trimming took off 6 bases at V and 2 bases at J, with 14 bases between the two ends. The germline V gene has CDR1 MDHEN and CDR2 SYDVKM. This CDR3 is 14 amino acids long.

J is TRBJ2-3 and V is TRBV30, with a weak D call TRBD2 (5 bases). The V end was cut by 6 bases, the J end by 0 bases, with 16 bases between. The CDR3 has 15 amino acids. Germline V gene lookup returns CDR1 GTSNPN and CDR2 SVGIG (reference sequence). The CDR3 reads CACYLIASSTDTQYF. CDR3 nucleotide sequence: TGTGCCTGTTACCTTATAGCGTCAAGCACAGATACGCAGTATTTT.